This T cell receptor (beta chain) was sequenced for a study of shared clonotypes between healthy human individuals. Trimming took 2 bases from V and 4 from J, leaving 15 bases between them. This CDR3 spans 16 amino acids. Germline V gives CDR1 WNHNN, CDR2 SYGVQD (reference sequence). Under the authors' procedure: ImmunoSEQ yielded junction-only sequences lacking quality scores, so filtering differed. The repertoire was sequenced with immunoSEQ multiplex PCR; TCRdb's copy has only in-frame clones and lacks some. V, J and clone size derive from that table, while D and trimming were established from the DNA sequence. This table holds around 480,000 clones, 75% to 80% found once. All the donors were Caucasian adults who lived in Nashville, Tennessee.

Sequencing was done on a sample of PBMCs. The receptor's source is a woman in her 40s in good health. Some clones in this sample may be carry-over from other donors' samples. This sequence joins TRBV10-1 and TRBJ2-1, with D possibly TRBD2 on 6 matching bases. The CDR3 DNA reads TGCGCCAGCAGTGAGGTCGGGGGTTACCGTTACAATGAGCAGTTCTTC. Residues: CASSEVGGYRYNEQFF.